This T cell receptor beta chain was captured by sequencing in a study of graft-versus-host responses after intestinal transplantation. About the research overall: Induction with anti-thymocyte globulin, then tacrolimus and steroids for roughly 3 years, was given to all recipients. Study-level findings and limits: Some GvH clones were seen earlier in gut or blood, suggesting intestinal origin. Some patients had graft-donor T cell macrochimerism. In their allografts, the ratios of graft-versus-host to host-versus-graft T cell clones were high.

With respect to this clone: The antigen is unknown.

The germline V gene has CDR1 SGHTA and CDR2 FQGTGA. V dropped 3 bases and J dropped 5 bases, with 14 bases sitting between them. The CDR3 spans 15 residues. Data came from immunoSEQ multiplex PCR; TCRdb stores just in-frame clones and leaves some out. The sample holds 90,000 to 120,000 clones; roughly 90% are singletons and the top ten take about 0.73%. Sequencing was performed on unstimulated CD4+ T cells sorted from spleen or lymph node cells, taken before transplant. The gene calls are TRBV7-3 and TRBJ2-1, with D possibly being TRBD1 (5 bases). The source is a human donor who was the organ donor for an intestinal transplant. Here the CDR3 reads CASSLGLSENNEQFF. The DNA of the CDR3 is TGTGCCAGCAGCTTGGGGCTGAGCGAAAACAATGAGCAGTTCTTC.